These 5 T cell receptor beta chains originate from one sample sequenced in a study of T cell repertoires in cytomegalovirus infection. TCRdb re-called the reads with MiXCR, one entry per CDR3 protein. The sample records 230,000 or so distinct CDR3 sequences, about 17% being singletons. Sequenced: CD8+ T cells from PBMCs. The origin of the receptors is a human donor in good health (CMV status not recorded). Some clones in this sample may be carry-over from other donors' samples.

The chain is built from TRBV6-2 or TRBV6-3 and TRBJ2-3; D ambiguous. Deletions cut 6 bases from V and 5 bases from J, with 12 bases between. The CDR3 contains 13 residues. The germline V gene encodes CDR1 MNHEY and CDR2 SVGEGT. Here the CDR3 DNA reads TGTGCCAGCAGAGTTACGAATCAAGATACGCAGTATTTT. Amino acids: CASRVTNQDTQYF.

This clonotype has at least ten counts. The rearrangement uses TRBV6-2 or TRBV6-3 and TRBJ2-7; 7 bases map to TRBD1. Trimming cost V 5 bases and J 2 bases; bases outside gene matches: 9. Germline-derived CDR1 and CDR2 are MNHEY and SVGEGT. CDR3 length equals 15 residues. The CDR3 region has the DNA TGTGCCAGCAGTGACTTGGACAGGATTCCCTACGAGCAGTACTTC. It encodes CASSDLDRIPYEQYF.

This clonotype was detected ten times or more. The chain joins TRBV7-9 to TRBJ2-1; 9 nucleotides match TRBD1. J was trimmed by 7 bases and V by 3 bases; bases with no gene match: 4. CDR1 and CDR2 (germline): SEHNR, FQNEAQ (reference sequence). The CDR3 is 14 residues long. The CDR3 DNA reads TGTGCCAGCAGCTTCCGGGACAGGGCGAATGAGCAGTTCTTC. This sequence encodes CASSFRDRANEQFF.

This clonotype was observed a handful of times. The chain uses TRBV28 and TRBJ2-4, with 7 bases aligning to TRBD1. Per germline, CDR1 MDHEN and CDR2 SYDVKM. The CDR3 extends over 15 amino acids. After removal of 5 bases from V and 0 bases from J, the junction contained 4 bases not matched to a gene. The CDR3 protein is CASSPGQTAKNIQYF. The CDR3, as DNA: TGTGCCAGCAGTCCGGGACAGACAGCCAAAAACATTCAGTACTTC. Filled out from reference TRBV28 and TRBJ2-4, the complete variable domain reads DVKVTQSSRYLVKRTGEKVFLECVQDMDHENMFWYRQDPGLGLRLIYFSYDVKMKEKGDIPEGYSVSREKKERFSLILESASTNQTSMYLCASSPGQTAKNIQYFGAGTRLSVL.

The chain links TRBV28 to TRBJ1-5; D is possibly TRBD1 (5 bases). With 2 bases removed from V and 5 bases from J, the gap between germline ends came to 10 bases. CDR3 size: 14 residues. The germline V gene encodes CDR1 MDHEN and CDR2 SYDVKM. Here the CDR3 reads CASSLRGEDQPQHF. The CDR3 DNA sequence: TGTGCCAGCAGTTTACGAGGGGAGGATCAGCCCCAGCATTTT.